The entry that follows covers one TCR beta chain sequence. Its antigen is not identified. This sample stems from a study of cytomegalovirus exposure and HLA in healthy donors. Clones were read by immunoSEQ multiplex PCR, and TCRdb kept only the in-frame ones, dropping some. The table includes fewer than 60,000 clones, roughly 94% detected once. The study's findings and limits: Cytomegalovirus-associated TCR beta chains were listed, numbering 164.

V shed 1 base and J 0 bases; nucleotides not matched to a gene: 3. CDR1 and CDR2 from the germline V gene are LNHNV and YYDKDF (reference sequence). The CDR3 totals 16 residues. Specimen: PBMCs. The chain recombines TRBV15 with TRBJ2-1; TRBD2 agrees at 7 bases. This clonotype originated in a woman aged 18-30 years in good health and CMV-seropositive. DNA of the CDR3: TGTGCCACCAGCAGAGGGGGCGGGAGCTCCTACAATGAGCAGTTCTTC. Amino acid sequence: CATSRGGGSSYNEQFF. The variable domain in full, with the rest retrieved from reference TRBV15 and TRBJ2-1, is DAMVIQNPRYQVTQFGKPVTLSCSQTLNHNVMYWYQQKSSQAPKLLFHYYDKDFNNEADTPDNFQSRRPNTSFCFLDIRSPGLGDTAMYLCATSRGGGSSYNEQFFGPGTRLTVL.